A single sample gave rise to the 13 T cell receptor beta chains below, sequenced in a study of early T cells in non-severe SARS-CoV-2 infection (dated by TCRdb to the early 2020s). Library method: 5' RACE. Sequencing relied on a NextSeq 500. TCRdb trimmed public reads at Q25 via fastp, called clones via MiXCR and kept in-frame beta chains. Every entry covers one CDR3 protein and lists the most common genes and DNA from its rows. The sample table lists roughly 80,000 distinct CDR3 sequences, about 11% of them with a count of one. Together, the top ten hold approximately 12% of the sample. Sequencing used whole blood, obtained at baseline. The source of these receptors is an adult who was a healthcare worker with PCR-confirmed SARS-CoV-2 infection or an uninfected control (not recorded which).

CDR3 sequence (DNA): TGTGCCAGCAGCTTGGTACCGATACTCGACACCGGGGAGCTGTTTTTT. Its translation is CASSLVPILDTGELFF. The chain has TRBV5-6 and TRBJ2-2; no reliable D call. The CDR3 covers 16 residues. Germline assignment: CDR1 SGHDT and CDR2 YYEEEE. V was pared by 0 bases and J by 3 bases, with 12 bases between.

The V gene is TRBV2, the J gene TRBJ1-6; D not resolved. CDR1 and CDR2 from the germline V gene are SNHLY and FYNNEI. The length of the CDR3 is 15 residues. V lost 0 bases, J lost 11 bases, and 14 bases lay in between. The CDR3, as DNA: TGTGCCAGCAGTGAAGCGCTTCCGGTCAGAGCACCCCTCCACTTT. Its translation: CASSEALPVRAPLHF.

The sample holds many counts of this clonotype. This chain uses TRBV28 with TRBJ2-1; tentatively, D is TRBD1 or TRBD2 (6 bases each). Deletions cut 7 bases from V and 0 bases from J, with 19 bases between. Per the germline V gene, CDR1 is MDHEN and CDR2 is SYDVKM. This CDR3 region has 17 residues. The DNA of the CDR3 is TGTGCCAGCACGTCGGCGGGGACACCTAGCTCCTACAATGAGCAGTTCTTC. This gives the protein CASTSAGTPSSYNEQFF.

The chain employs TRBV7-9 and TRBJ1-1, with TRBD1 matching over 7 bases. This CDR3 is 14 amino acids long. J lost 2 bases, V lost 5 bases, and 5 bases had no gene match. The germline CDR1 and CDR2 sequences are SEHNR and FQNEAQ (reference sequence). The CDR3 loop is CASSLRQGNTEAFF. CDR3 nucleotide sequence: TGTGCCAGCAGCCTGCGACAGGGAAACACTGAAGCTTTCTTT.

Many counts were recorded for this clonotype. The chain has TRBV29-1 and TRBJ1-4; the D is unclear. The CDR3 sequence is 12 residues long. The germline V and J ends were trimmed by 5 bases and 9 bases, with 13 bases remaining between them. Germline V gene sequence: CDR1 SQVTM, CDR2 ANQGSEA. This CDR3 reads CSVMVGEKKLFF. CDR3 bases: TGCAGCGTTATGGTAGGAGAAAAAAAACTGTTTTTT.

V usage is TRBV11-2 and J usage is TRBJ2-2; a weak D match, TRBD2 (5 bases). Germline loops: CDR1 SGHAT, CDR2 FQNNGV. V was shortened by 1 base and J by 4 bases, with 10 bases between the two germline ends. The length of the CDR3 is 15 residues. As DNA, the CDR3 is TGTGCCAGCAGCTTAGTGAGGGTAGCCACCGGGGAGCTGTTTTTT. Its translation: CASSLVRVATGELFF.

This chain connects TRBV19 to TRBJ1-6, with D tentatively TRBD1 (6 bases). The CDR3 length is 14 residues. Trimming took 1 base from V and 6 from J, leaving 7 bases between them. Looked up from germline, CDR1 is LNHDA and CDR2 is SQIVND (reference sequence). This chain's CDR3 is CASSIGRGNSPLHF. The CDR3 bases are TGTGCCAGTAGTATAGGCAGGGGTAATTCACCCCTCCACTTT. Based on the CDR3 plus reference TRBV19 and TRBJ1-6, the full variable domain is DGGITQSPKYLFRKEGQNVTLSCEQNLNHDAMYWYRQDPGQGLRLIYYSQIVNDFQKGDIAEGYSVSREKKESFPLTVTSAQKNPTAFYLCASSIGRGNSPLHFGNGTRLTVT.

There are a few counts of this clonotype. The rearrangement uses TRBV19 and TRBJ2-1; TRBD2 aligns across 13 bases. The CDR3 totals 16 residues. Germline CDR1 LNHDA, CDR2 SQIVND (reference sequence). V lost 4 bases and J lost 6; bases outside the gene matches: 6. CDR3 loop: CASSRTSGGALNEQFF. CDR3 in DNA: TGTGCCAGTAGTAGAACTAGCGGGGGGGCCCTCAATGAGCAGTTCTTC.

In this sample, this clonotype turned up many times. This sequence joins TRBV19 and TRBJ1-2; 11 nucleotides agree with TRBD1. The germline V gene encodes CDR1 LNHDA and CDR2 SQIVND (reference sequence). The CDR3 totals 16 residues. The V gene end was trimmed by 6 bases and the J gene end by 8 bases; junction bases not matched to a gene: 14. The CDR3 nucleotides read TGTGCCAGTAGATACTCCCCCGGGACAGGGGGTTGGGGCTACACCTTC. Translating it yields CASRYSPGTGGWGYTF. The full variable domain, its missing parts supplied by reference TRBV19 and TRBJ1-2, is DGGITQSPKYLFRKEGQNVTLSCEQNLNHDAMYWYRQDPGQGLRLIYYSQIVNDFQKGDIAEGYSVSREKKESFPLTVTSAQKNPTAFYLCASRYSPGTGGWGYTFGSGTRLTVV.

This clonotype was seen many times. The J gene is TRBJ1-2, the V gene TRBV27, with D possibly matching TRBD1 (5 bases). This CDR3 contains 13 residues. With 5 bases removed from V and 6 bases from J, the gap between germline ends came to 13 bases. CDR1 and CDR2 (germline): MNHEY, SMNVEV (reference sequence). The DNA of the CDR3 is TGTGCCAGCAGTCCCAGACAGAGGAATGGCTACACCTTC. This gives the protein CASSPRQRNGYTF.

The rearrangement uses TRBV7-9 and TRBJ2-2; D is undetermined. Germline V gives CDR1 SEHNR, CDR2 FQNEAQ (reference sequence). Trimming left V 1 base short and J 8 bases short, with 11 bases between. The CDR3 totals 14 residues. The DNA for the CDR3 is TGTGCCAGCAGCTTAGTAGTGCCTCGGGGGGAGCTGTTTTTT. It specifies CASSLVVPRGELFF. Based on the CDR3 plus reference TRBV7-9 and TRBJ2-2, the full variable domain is DTGVSQNPRHKITKRGQNVTFRCDPISEHNRLYWYRQTLGQGPEFLTYFQNEAQLEKSRLLSDRFSAERPKGSFSTLEIQRTEQGDSAMYLCASSLVVPRGELFFGEGSRLTVL.

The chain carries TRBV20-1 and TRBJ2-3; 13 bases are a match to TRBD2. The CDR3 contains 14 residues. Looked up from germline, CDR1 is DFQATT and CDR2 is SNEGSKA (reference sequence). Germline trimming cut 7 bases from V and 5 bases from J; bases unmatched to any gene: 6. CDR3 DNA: TGCAGTGTCCCGGGACTAGCGGGGAAAGATACGCAGTATTTT. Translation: CSVPGLAGKDTQYF.

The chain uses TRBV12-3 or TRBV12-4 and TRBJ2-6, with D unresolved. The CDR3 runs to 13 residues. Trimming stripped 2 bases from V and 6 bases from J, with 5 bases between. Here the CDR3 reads CASSLREANVLTF. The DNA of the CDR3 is TGTGCCAGCAGTTTAAGGGAGGCCAACGTCCTGACTTTC.